The T cell receptor beta chain described here comes from a study of T cell responses to AZD1222 COVID-19 vaccine. The wider study: Timing groups of about 4 and about 12 weeks for second doses were pooled. Findings and limits, study-wide: Recipients of AZD1222 seropositive at baseline numbered only 5 to 7. Donors, mostly white British, included more females; clonal diversity was possibly underestimated. Targets within unmutated variant regions were reportedly found for nearly half of spike-specific TCRs.

A remark on this clone: The antigen is undetermined.

From germline, CDR1 is LGHNA and CDR2 YNFKEQ. CDR3 length: 13 amino acids. V was trimmed by 0 bases and J by 9 bases, leaving 10 bases between them. Data came from immunoSEQ multiplex PCR; TCRdb stores just in-frame clones and leaves some out. The table records about 140,000 clones, 80% to 95% of them present only once. V gene TRBV4-2 combines with J gene TRBJ2-3, with unresolved D. Sequenced material: peripheral blood, taken on day 0 of AZD1222 vaccination. The TCR was taken from an adult in good health. CDR3 loop: CASSQDRDRTQYF. The CDR3 nucleotides are TGTGCCAGCAGCCAAGATCGAGATCGAACGCAGTATTTT.